These 14 T cell receptor beta chains were sequenced from one sample in a study of a mutant IDH1 vaccine in newly diagnosed glioma. Described time point: week 5, during vaccination. Each vaccine dose was 300 ug of mutant IDH1 20-mer peptide, with topical imiquimod. Their antigen targets remain unknown. Clones were read by immunoSEQ multiplex PCR, and TCRdb kept only the in-frame ones, dropping some. The data show around 78,000 clones, with roughly 90% seen just once and more than 0.5% held by the top ten. Sample: PBMCs, taken from a glioma patient whose treatment included an IDH1 peptide vaccine. The receptors here all came from a woman aged 50 to 60 with glioma.

The chain has TRBV18 and TRBJ2-5; 9 bases match TRBD1. Looked up from germline, CDR1 is KGHSH and CDR2 is LQKENI. Germline trimming cut 4 bases from V and 2 bases from J; bases unmatched to any gene: 8. CDR3 length: 16 residues. The CDR3 coding sequence is TGTGCCAGCTCACTCCGACAGGGGGGGAGGCAAGAGACCCAGTACTTC. It codes for CASSLRQGGRQETQYF.

This chain connects TRBV5-1 to TRBJ2-1; D assignment may be TRBD1 or TRBD2 (5 bases each). V was shortened by 3 bases and J by 5 bases, with 12 bases between the two germline ends. Per the germline V gene, CDR1 is SGHRS and CDR2 is YFSETQ. The CDR3 covers 14 residues. The DNA of the CDR3 is TGCGCCAGCAGCTGGGGGACCCTTAACAATGAGCAGTTCTTC. Protein product: CASSWGTLNNEQFF.

This clone was observed a few times. The chain links TRBV30 to TRBJ2-7, with TRBD1 matching over 8 bases. Germline V gives CDR1 GTSNPN, CDR2 SVGIG (reference sequence). J was trimmed by 10 bases and V by 0 bases; bases with no gene match: 5. The length of the CDR3 is 12 residues. CDR3 amino acids: CAWSVAGGKQYF. The CDR3 DNA is TGTGCCTGGAGTGTGGCAGGGGGCAAACAGTACTTC.

The chain is built from TRBV27 and TRBJ1-1; D remains ambiguous. The CDR3 is made up of 15 amino acids. Per the germline V gene, CDR1 is MNHEY and CDR2 is SMNVEV (reference sequence). Trimming stripped 3 bases from V and 2 bases from J, with 13 bases between. The CDR3 bases are TGTGCCAGCAGTTTGGATCGTGCGCTAAACACTGAAGCTTTCTTT. As protein: CASSLDRALNTEAFF.

The chain carries TRBV5-6 and TRBJ2-7; either TRBD1 or TRBD2 may supply D (5 bases each). The CDR3 loop spans 16 amino acids. The V gene's germline CDR1 is SGHDT and CDR2 YYEEEE. Between the trimmed V and J ends, which lost 0 bases and 3 bases, there was a span of 16 bases. DNA for the CDR3: TGTGCCAGCAGCTTGGCCCTAGGGACGGCTAACTACGAGCAGTACTTC. Amino acid sequence: CASSLALGTANYEQYF.

V usage is TRBV11-2 and J usage is TRBJ2-2; 8 bases are a match to TRBD2. Germline CDR1 and CDR2: SGHAT and FQNNGV. This CDR3 contains 16 residues. The V and J ends lost 7 bases and 4 bases, in that order; junction bases with no gene match: 11. The CDR3 is CASMGREGHGTGELFF. The DNA for the CDR3 is TGTGCCAGCATGGGACGGGAGGGCCACGGCACCGGGGAGCTGTTTTTT.

The chain employs TRBV6-4 and TRBJ2-2, with TRBD1 identical over 7 bases. The CDR3 contains 13 residues. With 6 bases clipped from V and 5 bases from J, the junction kept 3 bases outside the gene matches. The germline gives CDR1 MRHNA, CDR2 SNTAGT. CDR3 in amino acids: CASRAQGTGELFF. The CDR3, as DNA: TGTGCCAGCAGGGCACAGGGGACCGGGGAGCTGTTTTTT.

This chain joins TRBV28 and TRBJ1-5, with a weak D call TRBD1 (6 bases). The V and J ends lost 3 bases and 6 bases respectively, with 18 bases between them. Germline V gene lookup returns CDR1 MDHEN and CDR2 SYDVKM. The CDR3 consists of 16 residues. The CDR3 here is CASSFGTTGLRQPQHF. CDR3 DNA sequence: TGTGCCAGCAGTTTTGGCACCACAGGGTTACGTCAGCCCCAGCATTTT.

The chain combines TRBV5-1 with TRBJ2-7; D is perhaps TRBD1 or TRBD2 (6 bases each). Germline V lookup: CDR1 SGHRS, CDR2 YFSETQ. This CDR3 region has 15 residues. Trimming left V 0 bases short and J 6 bases short, with 16 bases between. The CDR3 DNA sequence: TGCGCCAGCAGCTTGGAGGGGGGAGATTGGGGCGAGCAGTACTTC. Protein product: CASSLEGGDWGEQYF.

The chain links TRBV11-2 to TRBJ2-7, with D maybe TRBD1 (5 bases). The length of the CDR3 is 15 residues. The germline CDR1 and CDR2 sequences are SGHAT and FQNNGV. Trimming shortened V by 0 bases and J by 3 bases, and 12 bases separated the two germline ends. The CDR3 here is CASSLDPGPFYEQYF. CDR3 nucleotide sequence: TGTGCCAGCAGCTTAGATCCAGGGCCGTTCTACGAGCAGTACTTC.

The chain is built from TRBV6-1 and TRBJ2-5, with D perhaps matching TRBD2 (5 bases). Trimming shortened V by 1 base and J by 5 bases, and 11 bases separated the two germline ends. The CDR3 is 14 residues long. The germline gives CDR1 MNHNS, CDR2 SASEGT. CDR3 coding DNA: TGTGCCAGCAGTGAAGTACTAGGTTTGGAGACCCAGTACTTC. It translates to CASSEVLGLETQYF.

This clone has just one count. V usage is TRBV19 and J usage is TRBJ1-5; D gene uncertain. This CDR3 has 16 amino acids. V dropped 5 bases and J dropped 3 bases, with 17 bases sitting between them. Looked up from germline, CDR1 is LNHDA and CDR2 is SQIVND (reference sequence). In DNA, the CDR3 is TGTGCCAGTAGTTTCCGGAACCTCGGGGTCAATCAGCCCCAGCATTTT. It codes for CASSFRNLGVNQPQHF.

The chain carries TRBV12-5 and TRBJ2-3; 7 nucleotides match TRBD1. Trimming at V came to 0 bases and at J to 6 bases, leaving 12 bases not matched to a gene. Germline V gives CDR1 LGHNT, CDR2 FRNRAP. The CDR3 spans 17 residues. CDR3 nucleotides: TGTGCTAGTGGTTTGGTTACCGCCGGGACAGTGGCTGATACGCAGTATTTT. Protein: CASGLVTAGTVADTQYF.

J is TRBJ2-5 and V is TRBV18, with 7 positions matching TRBD2. Germline values: CDR1 KGHSH, CDR2 LQKENI. The CDR3 consists of 17 residues. Trimming at V came to 0 bases and at J to 0 bases, leaving 7 bases not matched to a gene. CDR3 nucleotide sequence: TGTGCCAGCTCACCACCGTCTAGCGGAAGGTACCAAGAGACCCAGTACTTC. This sequence encodes CASSPPSSGRYQETQYF.